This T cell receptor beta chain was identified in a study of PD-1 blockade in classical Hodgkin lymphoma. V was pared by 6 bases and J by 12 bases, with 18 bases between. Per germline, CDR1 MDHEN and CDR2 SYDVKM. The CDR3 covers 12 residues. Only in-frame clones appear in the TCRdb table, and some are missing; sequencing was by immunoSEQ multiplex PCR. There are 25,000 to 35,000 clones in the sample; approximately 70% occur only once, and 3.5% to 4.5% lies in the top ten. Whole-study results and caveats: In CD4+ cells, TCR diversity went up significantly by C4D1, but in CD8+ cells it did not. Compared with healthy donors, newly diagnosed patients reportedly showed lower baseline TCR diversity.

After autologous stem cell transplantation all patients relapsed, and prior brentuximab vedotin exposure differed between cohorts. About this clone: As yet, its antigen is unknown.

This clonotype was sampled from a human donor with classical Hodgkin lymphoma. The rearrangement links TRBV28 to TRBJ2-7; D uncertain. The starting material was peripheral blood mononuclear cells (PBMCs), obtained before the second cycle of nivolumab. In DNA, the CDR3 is TGTGCCAGCAGCCCGAAGCGAGAGCCACGGTACTTC. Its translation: CASSPKREPRYF. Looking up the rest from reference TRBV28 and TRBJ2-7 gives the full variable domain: DVKVTQSSRYLVKRTGEKVFLECVQDMDHENMFWYRQDPGLGLRLIYFSYDVKMKEKGDIPEGYSVSREKKERFSLILESASTNQTSMYLCASSPKREPRYFGPGTRLTVT.